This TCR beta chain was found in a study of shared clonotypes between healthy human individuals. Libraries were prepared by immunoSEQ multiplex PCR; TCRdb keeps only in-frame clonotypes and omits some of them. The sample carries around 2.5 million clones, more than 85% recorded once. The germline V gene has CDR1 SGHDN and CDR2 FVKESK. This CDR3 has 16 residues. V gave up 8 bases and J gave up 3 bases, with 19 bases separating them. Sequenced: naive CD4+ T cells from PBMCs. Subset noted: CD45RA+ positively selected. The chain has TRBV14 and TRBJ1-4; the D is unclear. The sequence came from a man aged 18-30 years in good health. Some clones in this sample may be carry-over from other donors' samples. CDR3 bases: TGTGCCAGCCCCCCCGGAAGAAATGGGCCTAATGAAAAACTGTTTTTT. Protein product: CASPPGRNGPNEKLFF.